This entry describes one T cell receptor beta chain. A single count supports this clone. What this receptor recognizes is not known. Base qualities are not at hand, and no much larger clone is one base apart. The germline V gene specifies SGDLS as CDR1 and YYNGEE as CDR2. The CDR3 spans 13 residues, from the cysteine through the phenylalanine. The read is trimmed to its CDR3 DNA, 39 bases read in frame from base 1. Relative to germline, V is 0 bases shorter and J is 4 bases shorter, with 5 bases between their ends. The library came from the immunoSEQ multiplex PCR assay. For the multiplex PCR, a mixture combining 60 forward primers for TCR Vbeta segments and 13 reverse primers for TCR Jbeta segments was used. A multiplex PCR assay on genomic DNA amplified the CDR3 region of rearranged TCR beta genes. The amplified TCR beta libraries were sequenced on the Illumina HiSeq System as 87-base-pair reads. The study's processing was this. A later analysis counted tens of millions of unique TCR beta chains across the 670 or so repertoires, and 10 million to 12 million of these chains were shared by at least two donors. A nearest-neighbor algorithm error-corrected the raw reads and collapsed the reads into unique sequences, merging closely related sequences to remove PCR and sequencing errors. Alignment of CDR3 sequences to IMGT reference sequences was used to assign V, D and J gene segments. Each retained sequence needed at least a six-nucleotide match to both a V gene segment and a J gene segment. A rearrangement was called productive if the CDR3 had no stop codons and remained in frame with V and J, and every other rearrangement was called non-productive. CDR3 was defined by IMGT convention, running from the second conserved V-encoded cysteine to the conserved J-encoded phenylalanine. In an earlier analysis of approximately 500 of the donors, sequences lacking an unambiguous match to a single V gene segment were excluded. An earlier analysis of under 750 of the donors called V segments functional above 56.7% productive rearrangements and segregating when the between-donor standard deviation exceeded 5%. A statistical classification framework was built to diagnose cytomegalovirus status from the catalog of TCR beta chain sequences. V and J gene assignment, in a later analysis, came from comparing TCR nucleotide sequences with IMGT/GENE-DB human TR gene sequences. The TCRdist pipeline was used in a later analysis to assign CDR3 sequences and most-parsimonious VDJ recombination scenarios. In a later analysis, each TCR beta chain was defined by its CDR3 amino acid sequence together with its V-gene family, and reads lacking a unique V-gene family were excluded. In a later analysis, some 600 highly shared, low-generation-probability nucleotide sequences were removed to address suspected cross-contamination and a sequencing artifact. For each public chain, a later analysis derived a clonal expansion index from normalized ranks of inferred template counts within each repertoire. In a later analysis, generation probabilities were computed using a VDJ recombination model fitted to out-of-frame rearrangements, and the results were checked against IGoR. Hypergeometric tests were used in a later analysis to score TCR-TCR, TCR-HLA and TCR-CMV co-occurrence, with a repertoire-size bias correction applied to the TCR pairs. To estimate false discovery rates, a later analysis permuted the HLA or CMV assignments 20 times. In a later analysis, co-occurring TCRs were grouped using DBSCAN, with TCRdist sequence similarity added in when clustering inside HLA-allele-positive subsets. Repertoires with fewer than 30,000 or more than 120,000 public chains were left out of co-occurrence clustering, as were roughly five repertoires with anomalous nucleotide sharing. Imported from immuneACCESS, the table was reduced by TCRdb to in-frame sequences with V and J called. These copies leave out some clones; in studies compared against another copy, an unresolved V gene accounts for under half, and the cause of the remainder is not known. D and trimming were read from the DNA, whereas the V and J calls and clone size are those reported in that table. The sample table records about 60,000 clones; 70% of these occur just once. The ten largest clones capture just under 20% of the sample.

The sample belongs to a study of cytomegalovirus exposure and HLA in healthy donors (dated by TCRdb to the late 2010s). Notes on the research overall: An earlier analysis of a few hundred of the donors reported around 280 Gb of sequence data and 95 million to 140 million unique TCR beta sequences obtained from about 180 million T cells. The aim of the study was to test whether cataloging public T cell receptors could identify signatures of past pathogen exposure. An earlier analysis of several hundred of the donors applied high-throughput TCR beta sequencing to assess whether each TCR beta V gene segment acted as functional or pseudogenic. In addition to the first cohort of 500 to 850 subjects, a separate validation cohort of approximately 120 different subjects was used. Every repertoire in the discovery cohort had been generated on one and the same sequencing platform. Among roughly 400 genotyped donors of the cohort, an average of about 240,000 unique TCR beta nucleotide sequences were sequenced per donor, 15% to 20% of them non-productive. A later genetic analysis used genome-wide SNP genotypes for about three fifths of the 666 donors, treating that subset as a discovery cohort. Rather than using new phenotypic data, the later analysis identified candidate immune exposures from TCR beta sequences and from how often those sequences occurred across donors. In a later analysis, previously published TCR beta repertoires from about 640 donors were re-analyzed and high-resolution HLA genotyping was added so that TCR occurrence patterns could be studied. High-throughput TCR immunosequencing, statistical association of individual TCRs with disease status, and machine learning were combined to predict cytomegalovirus infection status. Both class I and class II loci were covered by HLA typing, at four-digit resolution. The study profiled the T cell repertoires of under 850 subjects by immunosequencing and related them to cytomegalovirus serostatus. About 320 gigabases of sequencing data and some 85 million unique TCR sequences were included in an early release covering around 600 HLA-typed donors. Because of strong linkage in the cohort, roughly 5 DR-DQ haplotypes were treated as single units for association and clustering. Typing coverage differed by locus: A, B, C, DRB1 and DQB1 were typed in about 629-630 donors, DQA1 in about 500, DPA1 in around 600, and DPB1 in around 490. Among the approximately 420 genotyped donors, 81% belonged to the genetic ancestry cluster associated with self-reported Caucasian donors. Alongside the repertoire data, information on donor age, sex, ethnicity and CMV serostatus was compiled.

The full study reports these points: A later analysis associated approximately 17,000 TCR beta sequences with specific HLA alleles at a false discovery rate of 0.05. Because counts were too low, about 15 rarely observed V segments, including chromosome 9 orphons, were left out of the earlier analysis of 587 of the donors. Only TCR beta chains were sequenced in this cohort, and the absence of alpha or paired-chain data limited detectable features. According to a later analysis, parvovirus B19, influenza, CMV and Epstein-Barr virus appeared linked to several top co-occurrence clusters. Roughly uniform sequencing depth across donors was assumed in presence/absence analyses, although this assumption may not hold. A group of highly shared sequence variants was considered likely to be a technical artifact of the sequencing pipeline. According to the authors, the approach could potentially be generalized to other disease states and immunological phenotypes. Most TCR sequences were seen in very few donors, while some public TCRs were found in many individuals. In a later analysis, TCR association rates were found to vary across HLA loci, with the most associated TCRs seen for DRB1 alleles and the fewest for HLA-C alleles. Compared with equally common non-associated chains, HLA-associated TCR beta chains in a later analysis were more clonally expanded and had lower generation probabilities. Correlated functional status among segregating V segments might be attributable to linkage disequilibrium, but an unknown experimental factor could not be ruled out. Most CMV-associated TCR beta chains appeared to be HLA-restricted in a later analysis, and the HLA associations seemed to be driven largely by CMV exposure. Strong co-occurrence of HLA alleles, especially DR and DQ, made assigning TCR associations to individual alleles difficult. In vitro tests confirmed that three of the cytomegalovirus-associated TCR beta chains recognize cytomegalovirus antigens. The only immune exposure information available for the cohort was CMV serostatus. Some IMGT-functional V segments, including TRBV6-2 and TRBV6-3, could not be told apart with the 87-base-pair reads, so those segments were excluded. HLA typing was unavailable for some donors at each locus, so association tests used only the typed subset. In an earlier analysis of 500 to 650 of the donors, most TCR beta V segments appeared in productive rearrangements about 87% or about 30% of the time, broadly matching IMGT annotations. A further reported finding was that TCR beta sequences accurately predicted the HLA-A and HLA-B alleles for most subjects in the first cohort. According to a later genetic analysis, donors in an Asian-associated ancestry cluster had fewer N-insertions in productive TCRs than the approximately 690-donor mean. The classifier was reported to diagnose cytomegalovirus status with high specificity and sensitivity in both the original cohort and the validation cohort. The study listed around 160 TCR beta chains as associated with cytomegalovirus. An association between a missense DCLRE1C variant and V-gene and J-gene trimming of TCR beta chains was found in a later genetic analysis and replicated in an independent cohort.

The cohort comprised fewer than 750 healthy bone marrow donors. At the time of sampling, every cohort member was nominally healthy, though immune exposures that went unrecorded were likely present. The donor was CMV seropositive and belonged to the group of 250 to 350 seropositive cohort members. Every donor gave a peripheral blood sample, and the peripheral blood mononuclear cells from that sample were used for TCR beta sequencing. The Qiagen DNeasy Blood Extraction Kit was used to extract genomic DNA from the blood cell samples. The sequence derives from a woman aged 60-75 years in good health and CMV-seropositive. Sequencing was carried out using PBMCs. The chain is assembled from TRBV9 and TRBJ1-5, with an unclear D gene assignment. The DNA sequence reads TGTGCCAGCAGCGTAGGTCAGAATCAGCCCCAGCATTTT. Its amino acids are CASSVGQNQPQHF.